This record concerns one T cell receptor (beta chain) sequence. The antigen is unknown. Germline V lookup: CDR1 LGHDT, CDR2 YNNKEL (reference sequence). This CDR3 has 17 amino acids. The germline V and J ends were trimmed by 3 bases and 2 bases, with 19 bases remaining between them. Using a J-beta primer mix together with a sample-barcoded 5' primer, a second PCR was run for roughly 6 to 12 cycles. From the 5' RACE reads, TCRdb called clonotypes with MiXCR, one entry per CDR3 protein. The data show fewer than 700,000 distinct CDR3 sequences, around 50% seen once. Each sample gave at least 6.5 million isolated PBMCs. The data stem from a study of blood T cells in healthy people across ages. Study-wide points: Comparison with aged donors showed that long-lived donors had more naive CD4+ cells and higher diversity.

Specimen: blood. The chain uses TRBV3-1 and TRBJ2-5; no clear D. This TCR came from a man older than 75 in good health. For the CDR3, the DNA is TGTGCCAGCAGCCATCCAGAGCGCCGGACCAAACAAGAGACCCAGTACTTC. It translates to CASSHPERRTKQETQYF.